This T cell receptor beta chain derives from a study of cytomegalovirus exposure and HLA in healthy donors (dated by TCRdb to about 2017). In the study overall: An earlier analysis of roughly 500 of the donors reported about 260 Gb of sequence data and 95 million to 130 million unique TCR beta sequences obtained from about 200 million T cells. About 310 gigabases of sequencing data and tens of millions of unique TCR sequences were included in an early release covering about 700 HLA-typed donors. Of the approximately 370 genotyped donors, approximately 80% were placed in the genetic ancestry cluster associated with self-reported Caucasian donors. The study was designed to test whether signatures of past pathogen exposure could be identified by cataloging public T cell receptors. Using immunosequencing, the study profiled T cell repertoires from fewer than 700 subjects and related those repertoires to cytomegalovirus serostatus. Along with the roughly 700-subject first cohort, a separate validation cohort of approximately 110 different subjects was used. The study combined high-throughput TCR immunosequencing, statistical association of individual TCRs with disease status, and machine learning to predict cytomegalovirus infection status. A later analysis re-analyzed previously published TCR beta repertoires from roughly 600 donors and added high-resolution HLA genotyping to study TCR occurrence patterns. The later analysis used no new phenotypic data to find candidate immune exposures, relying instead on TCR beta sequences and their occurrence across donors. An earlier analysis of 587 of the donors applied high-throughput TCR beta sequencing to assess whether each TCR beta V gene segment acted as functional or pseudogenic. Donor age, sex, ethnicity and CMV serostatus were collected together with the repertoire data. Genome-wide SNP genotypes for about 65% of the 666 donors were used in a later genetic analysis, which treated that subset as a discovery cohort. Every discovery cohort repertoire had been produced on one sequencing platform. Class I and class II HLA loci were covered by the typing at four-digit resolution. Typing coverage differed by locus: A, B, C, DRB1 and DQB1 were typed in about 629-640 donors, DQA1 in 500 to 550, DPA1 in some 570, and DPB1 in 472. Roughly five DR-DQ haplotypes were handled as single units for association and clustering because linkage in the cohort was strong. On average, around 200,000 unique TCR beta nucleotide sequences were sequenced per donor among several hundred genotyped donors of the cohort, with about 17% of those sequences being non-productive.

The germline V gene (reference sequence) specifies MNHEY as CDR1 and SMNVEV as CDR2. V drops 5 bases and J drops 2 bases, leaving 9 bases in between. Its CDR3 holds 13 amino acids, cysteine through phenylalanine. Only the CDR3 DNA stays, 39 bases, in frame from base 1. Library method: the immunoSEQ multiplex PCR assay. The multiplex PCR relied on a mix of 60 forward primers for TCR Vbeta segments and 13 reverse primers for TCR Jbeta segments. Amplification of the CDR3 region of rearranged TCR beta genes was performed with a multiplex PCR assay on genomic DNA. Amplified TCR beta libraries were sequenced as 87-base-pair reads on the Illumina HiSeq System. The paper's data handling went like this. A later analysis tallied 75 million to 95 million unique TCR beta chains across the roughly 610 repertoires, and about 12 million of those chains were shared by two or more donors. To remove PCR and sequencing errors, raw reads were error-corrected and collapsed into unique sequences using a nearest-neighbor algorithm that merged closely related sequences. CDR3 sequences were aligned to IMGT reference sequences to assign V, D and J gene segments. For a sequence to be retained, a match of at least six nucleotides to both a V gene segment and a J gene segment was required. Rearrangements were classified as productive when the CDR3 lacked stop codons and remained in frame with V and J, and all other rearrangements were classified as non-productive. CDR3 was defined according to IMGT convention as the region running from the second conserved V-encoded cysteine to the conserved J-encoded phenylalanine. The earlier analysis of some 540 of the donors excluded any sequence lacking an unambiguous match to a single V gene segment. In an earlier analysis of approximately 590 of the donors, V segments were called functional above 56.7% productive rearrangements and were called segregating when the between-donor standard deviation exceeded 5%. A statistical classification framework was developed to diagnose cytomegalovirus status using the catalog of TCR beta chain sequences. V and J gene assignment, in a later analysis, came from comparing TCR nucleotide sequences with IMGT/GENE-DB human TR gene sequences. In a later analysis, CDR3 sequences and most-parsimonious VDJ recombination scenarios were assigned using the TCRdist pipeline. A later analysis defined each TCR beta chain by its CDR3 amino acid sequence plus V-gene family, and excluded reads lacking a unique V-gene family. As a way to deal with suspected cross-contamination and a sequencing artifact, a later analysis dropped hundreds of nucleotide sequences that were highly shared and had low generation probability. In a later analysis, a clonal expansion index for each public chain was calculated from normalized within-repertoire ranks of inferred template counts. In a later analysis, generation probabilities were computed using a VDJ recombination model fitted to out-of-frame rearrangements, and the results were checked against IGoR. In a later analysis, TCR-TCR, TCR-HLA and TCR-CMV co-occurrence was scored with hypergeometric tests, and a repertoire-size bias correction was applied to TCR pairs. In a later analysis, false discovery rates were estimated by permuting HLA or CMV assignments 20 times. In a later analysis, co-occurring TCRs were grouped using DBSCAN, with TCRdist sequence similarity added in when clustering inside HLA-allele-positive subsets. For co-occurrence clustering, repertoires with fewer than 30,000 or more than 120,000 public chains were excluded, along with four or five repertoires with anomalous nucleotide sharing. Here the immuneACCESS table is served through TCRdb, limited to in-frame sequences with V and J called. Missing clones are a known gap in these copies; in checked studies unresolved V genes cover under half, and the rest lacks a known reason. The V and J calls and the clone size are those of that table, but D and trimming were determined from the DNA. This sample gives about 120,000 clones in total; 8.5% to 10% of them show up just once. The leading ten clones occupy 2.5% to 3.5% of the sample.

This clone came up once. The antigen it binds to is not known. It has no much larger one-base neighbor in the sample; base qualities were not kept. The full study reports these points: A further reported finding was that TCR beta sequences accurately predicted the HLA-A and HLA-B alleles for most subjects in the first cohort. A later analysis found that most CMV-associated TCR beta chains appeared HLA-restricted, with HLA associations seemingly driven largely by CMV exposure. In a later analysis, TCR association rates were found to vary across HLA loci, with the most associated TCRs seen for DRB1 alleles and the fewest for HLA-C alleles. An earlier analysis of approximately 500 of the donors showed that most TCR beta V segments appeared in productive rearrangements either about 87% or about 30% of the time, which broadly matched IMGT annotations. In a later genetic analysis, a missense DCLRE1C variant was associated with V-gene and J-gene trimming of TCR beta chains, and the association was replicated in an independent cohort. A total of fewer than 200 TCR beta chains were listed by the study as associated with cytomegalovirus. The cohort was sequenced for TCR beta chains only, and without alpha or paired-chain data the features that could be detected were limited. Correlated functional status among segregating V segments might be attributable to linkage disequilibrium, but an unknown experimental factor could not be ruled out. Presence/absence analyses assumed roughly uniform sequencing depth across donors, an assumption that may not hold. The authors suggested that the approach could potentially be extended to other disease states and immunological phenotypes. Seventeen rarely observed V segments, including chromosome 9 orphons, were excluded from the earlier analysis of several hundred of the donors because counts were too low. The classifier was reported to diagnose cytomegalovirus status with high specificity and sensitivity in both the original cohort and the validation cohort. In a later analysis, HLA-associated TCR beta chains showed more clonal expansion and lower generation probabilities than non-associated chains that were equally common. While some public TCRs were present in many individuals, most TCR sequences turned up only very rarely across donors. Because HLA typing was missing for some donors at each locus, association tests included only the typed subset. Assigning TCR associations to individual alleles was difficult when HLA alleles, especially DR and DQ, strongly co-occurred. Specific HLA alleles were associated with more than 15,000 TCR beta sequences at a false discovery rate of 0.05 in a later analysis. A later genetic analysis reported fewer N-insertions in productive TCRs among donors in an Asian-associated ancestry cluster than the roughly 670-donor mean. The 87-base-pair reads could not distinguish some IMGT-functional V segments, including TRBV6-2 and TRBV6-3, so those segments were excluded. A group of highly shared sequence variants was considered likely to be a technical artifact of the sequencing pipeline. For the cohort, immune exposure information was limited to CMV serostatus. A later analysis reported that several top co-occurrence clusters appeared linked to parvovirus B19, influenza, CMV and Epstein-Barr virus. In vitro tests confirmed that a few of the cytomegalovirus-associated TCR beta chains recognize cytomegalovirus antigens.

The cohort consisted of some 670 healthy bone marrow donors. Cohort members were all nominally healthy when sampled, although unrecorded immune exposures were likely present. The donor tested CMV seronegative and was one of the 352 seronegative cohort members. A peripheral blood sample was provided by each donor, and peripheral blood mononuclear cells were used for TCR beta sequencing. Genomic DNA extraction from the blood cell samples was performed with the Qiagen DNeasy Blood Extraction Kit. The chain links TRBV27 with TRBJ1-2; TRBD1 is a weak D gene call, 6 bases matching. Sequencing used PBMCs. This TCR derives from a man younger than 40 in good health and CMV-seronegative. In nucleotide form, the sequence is TGTGCCAGCAGTCGGCAGGGGAACTATGGCTACACCTTC. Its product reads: CASSRQGNYGYTF.